Each of the 5 T cell receptor beta chains below was sequenced from the same sample in a study of cytomegalovirus exposure and HLA in healthy donors. Use of 60 Vbeta and 13 Jbeta primers characterized the PCR. Sequencing used immunoSEQ multiplex PCR; TCRdb keeps in-frame clones, though not all of them. The profile shows 150,000 or so clones, roughly 80% of them singletons. Input material: PBMCs. All receptors derive from a woman between 35 and 50 years old in good health and CMV-seropositive.

The chain employs TRBV7-9 and TRBJ1-3, with 7 positions matching TRBD1. From germline, CDR1 is SEHNR and CDR2 FQNEAQ (reference sequence). The CDR3 length is 18 residues. With V trimmed by 5 bases and J by 0 bases, 13 bases remained unmatched. CDR3 nucleotides: TGTGCCAGCAGCCCATCGGACAGGCAGTATGGCTCTGGAAACACCATATATTTT. It specifies CASSPSDRQYGSGNTIYF. The full variable domain, in which reference TRBV7-9 and TRBJ1-3 provide the parts outside the CDR3, is DTGVSQNPRHKITKRGQNVTFRCDPISEHNRLYWYRQTLGQGPEFLTYFQNEAQLEKSRLLSDRFSAERPKGSFSTLEIQRTEQGDSAMYLCASSPSDRQYGSGNTIYFGEGSWLTVV.

The chain uses TRBV7-9 and TRBJ2-5, with D possibly being TRBD1 (6 bases). V dropped 8 bases and J dropped 2 bases, with 12 bases sitting between them. Germline CDR1 SEHNR, CDR2 FQNEAQ (reference sequence). The CDR3 covers 13 residues. The CDR3 nucleotides read TGTGCCAGCTGCCGAACAGGGCAAGAGACCCAGTACTTC. This gives the protein CASCRTGQETQYF.

The chain uses TRBV5-8 and TRBJ2-5; 9 bases align to TRBD2. The junction had 4 bases not matched to a gene; V was cut back by 3 bases and J by 1 base. The CDR3 has 15 residues. Per germline, CDR1 SGHTS and CDR2 YDEGEE. In DNA, the CDR3 is TGTGCCAGCAGCTCCGCGGGAGGGGTCCAAGAGACCCAGTACTTC. It is translated as CASSSAGGVQETQYF.

This clone was picked up one time. The chain is built from TRBV11-3 and TRBJ2-2, with a possible D match to TRBD2 (5 bases). The V end lost 2 bases, the J end lost 6 bases, and 13 bases lay between the germline ends. The germline gives CDR1 SGHNT, CDR2 YENEEA. There are 15 residues in the CDR3. Written as DNA, the CDR3 is TGTGCCAGCAGCTTAACTGGGCGGGTATCCGGGGAGCTGTTTTTT. Translating gives CASSLTGRVSGELFF.

The chain is built from TRBV19 and TRBJ1-1; no clear D. The CDR3 is 13 residues long. Germline assignment: CDR1 LNHDA and CDR2 SQIVND (reference sequence). V was pared by 5 bases and J by 0 bases, with 7 bases between. Here the CDR3 DNA reads TGTGCCAGTAGTGCGGGAGTGAACACTGAAGCTTTCTTT. Protein sequence: CASSAGVNTEAFF.